This TCR beta chain came from a study of blood T cell repertoires in COVID-19. Background on the study: Collection of acute and convalescent COVID-19 samples took place in the United States, Italy and Spain. The analysed material was cDNA or gDNA that came from T cells, B-cell-depleted T cells, or PBMCs.

Deletions cut 7 bases from V and 9 bases from J, with 28 bases between. Germline CDR1 LNHDA, CDR2 SQIVND (reference sequence). The CDR3 is made up of 17 amino acids. In the authors' workflow: The assay estimated nucleated cells by amplifying reference gene primers. Measured with immunoSEQ multiplex PCR; TCRdb has only the in-frame clones, and not every one. The DNA was the basis for D and trimming; V, J and clone size are from that table. Here the sample spans about 230,000 clones, around 83% being singletons. The sample consisted of peripheral blood. The sequence came from a woman in her thirties or forties who had recovered from COVID-19. The genes are TRBV19 and TRBJ2-1; D perhaps matches TRBD2 (6 bases). CDR3 nucleotides: TGTGCCAGTACCCCAAAGGCCGCGGCGGGACCGGCTGTTGAGCAGTTCTTC. Its translation: CASTPKAAAGPAVEQFF.